This T cell receptor beta chain comes out of a study of tumor-infiltrating lymphocytes in primary liver carcinoma. Production of TCR beta cDNA used approximately 480 ng total RNA together with a constant-region primer. ARM-PCR, slightly modified, supplied the TCR beta libraries through three nested multiplex PCR rounds. The study ran its first two PCR rounds for 9 to 10 cycles each, using TRBV1-TRBV30 forward primers and a C-beta reverse primer. TCRdb re-called the multiplex PCR reads with MiXCR, one entry per CDR3 protein. This sample has 95,000 to 150,000 distinct CDR3 sequences, with around two thirds found just once. A few counts support this clonotype. Germline V lookup: CDR1 LNHDA, CDR2 SQIVND (reference sequence). The CDR3 totals 12 residues. V was cut by 6 bases and J by 11 bases, with 14 bases left in between. Bulk tissue was left unsorted, and RNA and DNA were co-extracted from around 18-30 mg of it. Treatment-naive at the time, the patients had chronic HBV infection.

The specimen was tumor-adjacent normal liver tissue. This sequence originates from a woman aged 55-70 years with primary liver carcinoma and hepatitis B virus infection. The genes are TRBV19 and TRBJ2-1; weak D call: TRBD2 (5 bases). The CDR3 sequence: CASRGLWEKQFF. The CDR3 nucleotides read TGTGCCAGTAGGGGTTTATGGGAGAAGCAGTTCTTC.